One sample yielded the 12 T cell receptor beta chains listed below, sequenced in a study of blood T cell repertoires in COVID-19. Clones were sequenced by immunoSEQ multiplex PCR, and TCRdb holds only the in-frame ones, with some missing. The sample has approximately 320,000 clones, approximately 89% seen once; the top ten hold roughly 11%. The specimen was peripheral blood. The source is a woman younger than 45 with COVID-19, enrolled during active disease.

This clone was picked up a small number of times. The chain combines TRBV3-1 (or the pseudogene TRBV3-2) with TRBJ1-6; D gene ambiguous. This CDR3 is 14 amino acids long. Trimming took 3 bases from V and 9 from J, leaving 12 bases between them. CDR1 and CDR2 (germline): LGHDT, YNNKEL (reference sequence). Here the CDR3 reads CASSQDRRSSPLHF. The CDR3 nucleotides read TGTGCCAGCAGCCAGGATAGACGGAGTTCACCCCTCCACTTT.

This sequence joins TRBV2 and TRBJ2-3, with TRBD2 matching 12 bases. The trim removed 2 bases at V and 6 bases at J, leaving 18 bases unmatched. The CDR3 totals 20 residues. Germline V lookup: CDR1 SNHLY, CDR2 FYNNEI. Here the CDR3 reads CASSENELAGGPQVEDTQYF. The CDR3 DNA follows: TGTGCCAGCAGTGAAAATGAACTAGCGGGGGGACCACAGGTGGAGGATACGCAGTATTTT.

The chain joins TRBV6-5 to TRBJ1-2; the match to TRBD1 covers 11 bases. V dropped 2 bases and J dropped 8; count of bases not matched to a gene: 10. CDR1 and CDR2 from the germline V gene are MNHEY and SVGAGI. The CDR3 extends over 16 amino acids. CDR3 region: CASSYAGTGTGGGYTF. CDR3 bases: TGTGCCAGCAGTTACGCCGGGACCGGGACAGGGGGGGGCTACACCTTC.

The genes are TRBV28 and TRBJ1-2; no clear D. Germline V CDR1 and CDR2: MDHEN, SYDVKM. The CDR3 spans 13 residues. Trimming took 5 bases from V and 5 from J, leaving 12 bases between them. The DNA of the CDR3 is TGTGCCAGCAGTGCCGCCCTAGGTTATGGCTACACCTTC. It encodes CASSAALGYGYTF.

There are a few counts of this clone. The chain links TRBV3-1 (or the pseudogene TRBV3-2) to TRBJ2-1, with TRBD2 matching over 11 bases. J lost 8 bases, V lost 2 bases, and 8 bases had no gene match. CDR3 length: 16 residues. The germline gives CDR1 LGHDT, CDR2 YNNKEL (reference sequence). CDR3 sequence (DNA): TGTGCCAGCAGCCAACATAGCGGGGGGGCCATCCATGAGCAGTTCTTC. Translated: CASSQHSGGAIHEQFF.

This chain connects TRBV12-5 to TRBJ1-2; 7 positions match TRBD1. Looked up from germline, CDR1 is LGHNT and CDR2 is FRNRAP. This CDR3 is built from 17 residues. V gave up 6 bases and J gave up 7 bases; unmatched junction bases: 20. In nucleotides, the CDR3 is TGTGCTAGTGGACCACTTGGGACAGCATGGAGAAAGGTTGGCTACACCTTC. It encodes CASGPLGTAWRKVGYTF.

CDR3 DNA: TGTGCCAGCAGCCTCTATGGGCCTCGGACGGGGATCCTCTACGAGCAGTACTTC. Protein sequence: CASSLYGPRTGILYEQYF. This chain links TRBV7-6 with TRBJ2-7, with TRBD2 as a possible D gene (5 bases). Between the trimmed V and J ends, which lost 5 bases and 3 bases, there was a span of 26 bases. CDR1 and CDR2 from the germline V gene are SGHVS and FNYEAQ. The CDR3 has 18 residues.

The CDR3 DNA follows: TGTGCCAGCAGTTCGGACAGGCACAATGAGCAGTTCTTC. This sequence encodes CASSSDRHNEQFF. The chain combines TRBV5-4 with TRBJ2-1, with TRBD1 identical over 7 bases. CDR3 size: 13 residues. J gave up 5 bases and V 5 bases, and 4 bases lay outside the gene matches. Germline CDR1 SGHNT, CDR2 YYREEE (reference sequence).

This chain connects TRBV28 to TRBJ2-1; TRBD1 is a possible D gene (6 bases). This CDR3 contains 16 residues. V was clipped by 2 bases and J by 4 bases, with 15 bases between them. From germline, CDR1 is MDHEN and CDR2 SYDVKM. The CDR3: CASSLGQKRRYNEQFF. CDR3 nucleotide sequence: TGTGCCAGCAGTTTAGGACAGAAGCGTAGGTACAATGAGCAGTTCTTC. The full variable domain, completed using reference TRBV28 and TRBJ2-1, is DVKVTQSSRYLVKRTGEKVFLECVQDMDHENMFWYRQDPGLGLRLIYFSYDVKMKEKGDIPEGYSVSREKKERFSLILESASTNQTSMYLCASSLGQKRRYNEQFFGPGTRLTVL.

This chain joins TRBV2 and TRBJ1-1; D is unresolved. V shed 4 bases and J shed 0 bases, with 12 bases lying between them. Germline V gene lookup returns CDR1 SNHLY and CDR2 FYNNEI. The CDR3 is 15 residues long. The CDR3 DNA reads as TGTGCCAGCAGTGGTCTCTTAGATATGAACACTGAAGCTTTCTTT. This codes for CASSGLLDMNTEAFF.

The chain uses TRBV12-3 or TRBV12-4 and TRBJ2-2; perhaps TRBD2 as D (6 bases). This CDR3 region has 13 residues. V was pared by 6 bases and J by 6 bases, with 11 bases between. The CDR3 spells CASRLDYAGELFF. The CDR3 nucleotides read TGTGCCAGCAGGTTGGACTATGCCGGGGAGCTGTTTTTT.

The chain uses TRBV3-1 (or the pseudogene TRBV3-2) and TRBJ2-7; D is perhaps TRBD1 (6 bases). CDR3 length: 14 residues. In germline, CDR1 is LGHDT, CDR2 YNNKEL (reference sequence). The V end was cut by 0 bases, the J end by 6 bases, with 12 bases between. The CDR3 spells CASSQDQGLAEQYF. In nucleotides, the CDR3 is TGTGCCAGCAGCCAAGATCAGGGGTTGGCCGAGCAGTACTTC.